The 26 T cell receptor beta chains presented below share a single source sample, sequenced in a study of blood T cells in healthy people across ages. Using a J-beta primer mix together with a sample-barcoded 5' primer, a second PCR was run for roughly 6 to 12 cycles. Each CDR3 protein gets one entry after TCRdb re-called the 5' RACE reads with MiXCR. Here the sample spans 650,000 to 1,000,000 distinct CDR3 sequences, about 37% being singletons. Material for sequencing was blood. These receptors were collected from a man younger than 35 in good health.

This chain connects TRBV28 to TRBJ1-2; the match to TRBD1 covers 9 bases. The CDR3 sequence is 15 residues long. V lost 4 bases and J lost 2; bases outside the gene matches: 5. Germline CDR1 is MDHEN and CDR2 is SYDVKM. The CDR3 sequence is CASSYQGTGNYGYTF. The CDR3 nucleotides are TGTGCCAGCAGTTACCAAGGGACAGGGAACTATGGCTACACCTTC.

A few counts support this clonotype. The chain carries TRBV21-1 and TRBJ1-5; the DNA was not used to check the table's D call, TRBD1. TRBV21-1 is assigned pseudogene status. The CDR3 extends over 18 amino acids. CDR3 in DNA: TGTGCCAGCAGCAAGGGGGCAAATGGGGCGTATGGCAATCAGCCCCAGCATTTT. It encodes CASSKGANGAYGNQPQHF.

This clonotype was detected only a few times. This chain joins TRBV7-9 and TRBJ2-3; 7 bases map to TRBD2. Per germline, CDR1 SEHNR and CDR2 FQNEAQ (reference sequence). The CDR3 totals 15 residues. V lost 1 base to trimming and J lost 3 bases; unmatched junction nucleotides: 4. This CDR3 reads CASSLEGLNTDTQYF. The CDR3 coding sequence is TGTGCCAGCAGCTTAGAGGGACTAAATACAGATACGCAGTATTTT.

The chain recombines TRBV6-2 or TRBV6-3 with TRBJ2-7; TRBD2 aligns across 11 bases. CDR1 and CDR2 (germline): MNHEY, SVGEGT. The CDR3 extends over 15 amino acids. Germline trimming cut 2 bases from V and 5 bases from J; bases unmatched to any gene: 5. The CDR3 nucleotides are TGTGCCAGCAGTTACCGGGCTAGCGGGAGGAACGAGCAGTACTTC. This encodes CASSYRASGRNEQYF.

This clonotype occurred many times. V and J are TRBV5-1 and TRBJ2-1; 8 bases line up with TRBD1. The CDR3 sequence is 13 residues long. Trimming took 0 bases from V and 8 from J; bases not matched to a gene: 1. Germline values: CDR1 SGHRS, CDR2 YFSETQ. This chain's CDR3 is CASSLATGDEQFF. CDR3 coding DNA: TGCGCCAGCAGCTTGGCGACAGGGGATGAGCAGTTCTTC.

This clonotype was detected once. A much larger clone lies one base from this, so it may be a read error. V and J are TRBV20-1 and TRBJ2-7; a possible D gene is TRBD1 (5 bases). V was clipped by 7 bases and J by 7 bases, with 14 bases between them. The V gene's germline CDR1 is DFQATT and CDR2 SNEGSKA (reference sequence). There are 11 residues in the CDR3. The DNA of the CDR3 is TGCAGTGTTAGTGGGGCTGGGGAGCAGTACTTC. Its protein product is CSVSGAGEQYF.

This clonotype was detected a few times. CDR3 loop: CASSVQPVDEAFF. The CDR3 DNA reads TGTGCCAGCAGCGTACAGCCTGTCGATGAAGCTTTCTTT. The rearrangement uses TRBV9 and TRBJ1-1; no reliable D call. This CDR3 has 13 residues. The V gene lost 1 base and the J gene lost 7 bases, with 11 bases spanning the gap. In germline, CDR1 is SGDLS, CDR2 YYNGEE.

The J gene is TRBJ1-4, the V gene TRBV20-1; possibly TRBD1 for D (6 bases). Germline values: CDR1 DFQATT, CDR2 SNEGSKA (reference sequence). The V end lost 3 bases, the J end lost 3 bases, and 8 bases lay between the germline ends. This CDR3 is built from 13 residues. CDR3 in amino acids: CSASRGPNEKLFF. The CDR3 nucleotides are TGCAGTGCTAGCAGGGGCCCTAATGAAAAACTGTTTTTT.

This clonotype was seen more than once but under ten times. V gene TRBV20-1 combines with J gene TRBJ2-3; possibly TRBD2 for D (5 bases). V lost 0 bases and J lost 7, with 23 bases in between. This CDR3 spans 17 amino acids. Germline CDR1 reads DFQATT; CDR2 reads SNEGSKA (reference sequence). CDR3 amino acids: CSARDQRGIGNSYTQYF. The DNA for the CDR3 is TGCAGTGCTAGAGATCAGAGAGGGATCGGGAACAGCTATACGCAGTATTTT.

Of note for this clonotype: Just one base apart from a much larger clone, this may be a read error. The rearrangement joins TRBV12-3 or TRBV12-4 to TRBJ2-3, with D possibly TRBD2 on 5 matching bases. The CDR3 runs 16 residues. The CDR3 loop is CASSFGLLASTDMQYF. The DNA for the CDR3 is TGTGCCAGCAGTTTTGGTCTCCTCGCTAGCACAGATATGCAGTATTTT.

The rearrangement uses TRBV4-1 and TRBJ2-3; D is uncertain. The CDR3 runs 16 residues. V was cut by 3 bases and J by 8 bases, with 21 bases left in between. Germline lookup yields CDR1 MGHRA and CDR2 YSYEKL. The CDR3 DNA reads TGCGCCAGCAGCCAGATAATCGGGCCCCCGGCGGTTACGCAGTATTTT. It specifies CASSQIIGPPAVTQYF.

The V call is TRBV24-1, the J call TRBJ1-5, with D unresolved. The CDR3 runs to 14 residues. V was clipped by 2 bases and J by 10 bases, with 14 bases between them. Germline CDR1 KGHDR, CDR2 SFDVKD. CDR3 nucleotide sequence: TGTGCCACCAGTGATTCCGCGGGAAAGGGACCCCAGCATTTT. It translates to CATSDSAGKGPQHF.

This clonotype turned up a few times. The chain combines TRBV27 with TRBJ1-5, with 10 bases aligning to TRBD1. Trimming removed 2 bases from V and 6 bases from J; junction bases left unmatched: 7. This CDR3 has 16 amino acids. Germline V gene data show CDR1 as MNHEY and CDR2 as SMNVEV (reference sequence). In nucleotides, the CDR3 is TGTGCCAGCAGTTTAAAGAAGACAGGGGGCGGTCAGCCCCAGCATTTT. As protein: CASSLKKTGGGQPQHF.

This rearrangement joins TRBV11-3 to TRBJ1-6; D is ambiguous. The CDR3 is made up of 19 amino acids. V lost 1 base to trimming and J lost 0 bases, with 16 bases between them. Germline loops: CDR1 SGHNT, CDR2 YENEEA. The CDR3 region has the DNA TGTGCCAGCAGCTTAGGGCGGGAGCAGAAAAGCTCCTATAATTCACCCCTCCACTTT. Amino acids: CASSLGREQKSSYNSPLHF.

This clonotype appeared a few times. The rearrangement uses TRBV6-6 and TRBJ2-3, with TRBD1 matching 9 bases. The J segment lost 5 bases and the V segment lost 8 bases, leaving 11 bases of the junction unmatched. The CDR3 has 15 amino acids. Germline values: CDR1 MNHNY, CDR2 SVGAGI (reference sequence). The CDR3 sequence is CASQLGQGKKDTQYF. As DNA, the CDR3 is TGTGCCAGCCAACTGGGACAGGGCAAAAAAGATACGCAGTATTTT.

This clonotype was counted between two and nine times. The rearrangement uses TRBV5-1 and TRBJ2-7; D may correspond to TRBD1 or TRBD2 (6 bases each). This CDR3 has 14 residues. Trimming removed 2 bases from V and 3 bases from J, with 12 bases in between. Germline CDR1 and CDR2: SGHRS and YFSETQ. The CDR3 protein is CASSFEGGSYEQYF. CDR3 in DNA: TGCGCCAGCAGCTTCGAGGGGGGAAGCTACGAGCAGTACTTC.

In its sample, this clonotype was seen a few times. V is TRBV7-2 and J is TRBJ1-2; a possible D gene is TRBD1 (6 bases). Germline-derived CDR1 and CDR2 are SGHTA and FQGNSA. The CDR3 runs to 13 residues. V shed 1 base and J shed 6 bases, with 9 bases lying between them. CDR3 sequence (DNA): TGTGCCAGCAGCTTAGGCAGGGGTGATGGCTACACCTTC. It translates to CASSLGRGDGYTF. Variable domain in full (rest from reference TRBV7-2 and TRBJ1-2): GAGVSQSPSNKVTEKGKDVELRCDPISGHTALYWYRQSLGQGLEFLIYFQGNSAPDKSGLPSDRFSAERTGGSVSTLTIQRTQQEDSAVYLCASSLGRGDGYTFGSGTRLTVV.

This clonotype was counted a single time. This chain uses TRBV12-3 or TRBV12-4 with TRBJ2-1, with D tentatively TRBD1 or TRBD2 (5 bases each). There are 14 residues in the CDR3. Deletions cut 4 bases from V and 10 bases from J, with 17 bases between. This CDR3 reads CASSWRSGHREQFF. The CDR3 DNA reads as TGTGCCAGCAGTTGGAGGAGCGGTCACAGGGAGCAGTTCTTC.

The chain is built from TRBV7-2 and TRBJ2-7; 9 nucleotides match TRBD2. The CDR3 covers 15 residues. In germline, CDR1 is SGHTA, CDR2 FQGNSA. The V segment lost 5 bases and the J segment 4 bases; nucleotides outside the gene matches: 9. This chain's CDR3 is CASSLGRLAVYEQYF. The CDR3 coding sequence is TGTGCCAGCAGCCTAGGGAGACTAGCGGTTTACGAGCAGTACTTC.

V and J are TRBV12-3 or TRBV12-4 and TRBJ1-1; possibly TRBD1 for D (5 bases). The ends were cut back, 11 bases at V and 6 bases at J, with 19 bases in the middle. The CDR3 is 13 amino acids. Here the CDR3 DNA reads TGTGCCTGCCGCGGGGGTGGTAGACCTGAAGCTTTCTTT. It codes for CACRGGGRPEAFF.

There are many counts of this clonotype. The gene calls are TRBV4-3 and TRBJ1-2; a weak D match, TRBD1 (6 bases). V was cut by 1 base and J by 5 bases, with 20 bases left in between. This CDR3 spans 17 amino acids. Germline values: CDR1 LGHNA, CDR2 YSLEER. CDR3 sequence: CASSQALMGGPPYGYTF. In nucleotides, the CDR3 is TGCGCCAGCAGCCAAGCCCTGATGGGGGGCCCACCATATGGCTACACCTTC.

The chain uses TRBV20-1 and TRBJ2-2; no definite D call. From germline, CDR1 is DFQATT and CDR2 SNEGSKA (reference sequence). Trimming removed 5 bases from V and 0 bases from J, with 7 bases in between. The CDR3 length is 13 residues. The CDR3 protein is CSASTANTGELFF. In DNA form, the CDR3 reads TGCAGTGCTTCGACGGCGAACACCGGGGAGCTGTTTTTT.

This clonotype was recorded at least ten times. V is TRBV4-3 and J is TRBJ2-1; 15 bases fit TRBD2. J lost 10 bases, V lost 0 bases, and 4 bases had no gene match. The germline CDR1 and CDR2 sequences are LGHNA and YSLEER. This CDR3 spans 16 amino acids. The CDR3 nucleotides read TGCGCCAGCAGCCAAGATTGGACTAGCGGGGGGGCCGAGCAGTTCTTC. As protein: CASSQDWTSGGAEQFF.

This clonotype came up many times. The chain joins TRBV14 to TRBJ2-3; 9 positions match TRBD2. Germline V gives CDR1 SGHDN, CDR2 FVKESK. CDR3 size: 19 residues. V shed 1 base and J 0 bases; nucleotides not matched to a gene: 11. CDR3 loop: CASSQVYLAGTLSTDTQYF. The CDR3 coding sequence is TGTGCCAGCAGCCAAGTTTATCTAGCGGGGACCCTTAGCACAGATACGCAGTATTTT. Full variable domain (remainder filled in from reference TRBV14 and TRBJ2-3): EAGVTQFPSHSVIEKGQTVTLRCDPISGHDNLYWYRRVMGKEIKFLLHFVKESKQDESGMPNNRFLAERTGGTYSTLKVQPAELEDSGVYFCASSQVYLAGTLSTDTQYFGPGTRLTVL.

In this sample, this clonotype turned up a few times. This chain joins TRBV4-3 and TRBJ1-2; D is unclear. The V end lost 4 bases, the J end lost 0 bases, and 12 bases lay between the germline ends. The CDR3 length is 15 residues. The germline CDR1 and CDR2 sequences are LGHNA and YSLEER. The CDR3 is CASSRTAVANYGYTF. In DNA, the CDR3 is TGCGCCAGCAGCCGAACGGCCGTAGCTAACTATGGCTACACCTTC.

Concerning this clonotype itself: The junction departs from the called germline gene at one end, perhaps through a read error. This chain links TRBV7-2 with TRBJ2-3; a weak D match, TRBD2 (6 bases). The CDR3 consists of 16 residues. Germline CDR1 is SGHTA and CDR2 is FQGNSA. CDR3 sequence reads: CARRKEGGGRADTQYF. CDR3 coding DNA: TGTGCCCGCAGAAAGGAGGGAGGAGGGCGGGCAGATACGCAGTATTTT. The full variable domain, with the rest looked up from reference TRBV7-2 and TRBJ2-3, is GAGVSQSPSNKVTEKGKDVELRCDPISGHTALYWYRQSLGQGLEFLIYFQGNSAPDKSGLPSDRFSAERTGGSVSTLTIQRTQQEDSAVYLCARRKEGGGRADTQYFGPGTRLTVL.